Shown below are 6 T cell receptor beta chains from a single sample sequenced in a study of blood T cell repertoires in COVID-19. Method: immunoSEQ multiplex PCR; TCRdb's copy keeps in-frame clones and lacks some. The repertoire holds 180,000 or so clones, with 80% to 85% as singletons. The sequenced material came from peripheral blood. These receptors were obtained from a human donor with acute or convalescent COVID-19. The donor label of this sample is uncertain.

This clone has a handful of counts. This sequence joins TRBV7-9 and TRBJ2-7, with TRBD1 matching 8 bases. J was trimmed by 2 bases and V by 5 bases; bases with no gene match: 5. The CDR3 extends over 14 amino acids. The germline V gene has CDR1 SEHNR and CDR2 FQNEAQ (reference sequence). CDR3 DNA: TGTGCCAGCAGCCCGGACAGGGAGGCCTACGAGCAGTACTTC. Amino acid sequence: CASSPDREAYEQYF.

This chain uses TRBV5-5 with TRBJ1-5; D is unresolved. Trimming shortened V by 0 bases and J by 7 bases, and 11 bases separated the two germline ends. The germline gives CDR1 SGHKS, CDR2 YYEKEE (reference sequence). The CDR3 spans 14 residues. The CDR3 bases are TGTGCCAGCAGCTTGGAGGTGGGCTTGCAGCCCCAGCATTTT. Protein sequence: CASSLEVGLQPQHF.

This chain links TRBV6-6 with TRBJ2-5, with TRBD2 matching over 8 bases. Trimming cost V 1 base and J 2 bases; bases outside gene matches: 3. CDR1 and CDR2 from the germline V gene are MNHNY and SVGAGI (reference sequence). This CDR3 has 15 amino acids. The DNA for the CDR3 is TGTGCCAGCAGTTACTTCGGGGGGGTACAAGAGACCCAGTACTTC. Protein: CASSYFGGVQETQYF.

The CDR3 nucleotides are TGTGCCTGGAATGGGGACAGGCCAGGGGTCGAGCAGTACTTC. The encoded protein is CAWNGDRPGVEQYF. The chain recombines TRBV30 with TRBJ2-7; 8 bases match TRBD1. V gave up 4 bases and J gave up 6 bases; unmatched junction bases: 11. Germline V gene sequence: CDR1 GTSNPN, CDR2 SVGIG (reference sequence). This CDR3 is 14 amino acids long.

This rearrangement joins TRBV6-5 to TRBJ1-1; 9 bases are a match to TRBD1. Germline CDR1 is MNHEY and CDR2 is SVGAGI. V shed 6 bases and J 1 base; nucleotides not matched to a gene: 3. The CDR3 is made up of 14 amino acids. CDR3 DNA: TGTGCCAGCAGGGGACAGGGACCGAACACTGAAGCTTTCTTT. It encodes CASRGQGPNTEAFF.

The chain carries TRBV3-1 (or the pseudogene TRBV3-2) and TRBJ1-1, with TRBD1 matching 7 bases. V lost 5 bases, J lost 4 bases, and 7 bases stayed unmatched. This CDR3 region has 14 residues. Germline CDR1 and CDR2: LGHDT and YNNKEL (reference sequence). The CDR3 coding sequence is TGTGCCAGCAGCGCACAGGGGACTGGCACTGAAGCTTTCTTT. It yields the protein CASSAQGTGTEAFF.